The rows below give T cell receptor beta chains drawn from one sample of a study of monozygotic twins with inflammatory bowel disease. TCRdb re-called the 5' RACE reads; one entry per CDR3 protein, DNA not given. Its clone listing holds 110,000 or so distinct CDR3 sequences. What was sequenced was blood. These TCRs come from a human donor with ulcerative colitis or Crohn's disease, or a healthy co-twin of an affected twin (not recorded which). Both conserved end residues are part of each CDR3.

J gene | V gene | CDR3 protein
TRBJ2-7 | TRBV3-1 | CASSSTLTSSSEQYF
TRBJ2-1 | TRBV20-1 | CSAQPFLAGEGNEQFF
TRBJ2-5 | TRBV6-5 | CASSYDGASGGVIGETQYF
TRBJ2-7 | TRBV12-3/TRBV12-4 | CASSWDMSYEQYF
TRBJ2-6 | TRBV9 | CASSIPWDRSSGANVLTF
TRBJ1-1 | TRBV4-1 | CASSHARTGYTEAFF
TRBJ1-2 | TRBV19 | CASSILGANYGYTF
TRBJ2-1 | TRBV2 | CASRAGRWANEQFF
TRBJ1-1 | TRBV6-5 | CASSYSRYKRGIGTEAFF
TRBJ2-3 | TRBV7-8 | CASSFGDRGYTDTQYF
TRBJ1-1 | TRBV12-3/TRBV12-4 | CASTPGYTEAFF
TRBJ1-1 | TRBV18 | CASSPSGVTEAFF
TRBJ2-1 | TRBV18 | CASSPPGGVSNEQFF
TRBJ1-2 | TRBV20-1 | CSAREQKNGYTF
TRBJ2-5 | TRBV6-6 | CASRRGEETQYF
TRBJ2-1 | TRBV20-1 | CSARGGGLAGSEQFF
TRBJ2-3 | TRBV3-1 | CASSQKGPRGGLPDTQYF
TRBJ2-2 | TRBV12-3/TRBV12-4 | CASSHRGARSTGELFF
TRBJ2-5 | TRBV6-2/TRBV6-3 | CASSSGGSPVETQYF
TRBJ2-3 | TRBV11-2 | CASTSSTFTDTQYF
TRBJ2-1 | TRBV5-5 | CASSTSRDRAGNEQFF
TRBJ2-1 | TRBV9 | CASSVVGTGSYNEQFF
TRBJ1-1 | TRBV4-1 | CASSPQRKGDTEAFF
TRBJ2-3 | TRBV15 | CATSLRTSTDTQYF
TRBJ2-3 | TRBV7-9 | CASSLVVIGGLTDTQYF
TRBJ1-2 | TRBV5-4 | CASSLGLAEQTNYGYTF
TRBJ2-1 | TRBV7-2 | CASSLVGGELNEQFF
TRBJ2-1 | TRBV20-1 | CSASFARASSYNEQFF
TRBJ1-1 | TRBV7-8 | CASSTTPGPNTEAFF
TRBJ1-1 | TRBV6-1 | CASRPINKMNTEAFF
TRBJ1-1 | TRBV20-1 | CSATGDTEAFF